This TCR beta chain was observed in a study of cytomegalovirus exposure and HLA in healthy donors. Overall study findings and caveats: TCR sequences were mostly rare, though some public TCRs occurred in many donors. The sole available immune exposure information was CMV serostatus.

This CDR3 has 14 residues. Trimming removed 4 bases from V and 5 bases from J, with 12 bases in between. Germline assignment: CDR1 ENHRY and CDR2 SYGVKD. The PCR was carried out with 60 Vbeta primers and 13 Jbeta primers. Data came from immunoSEQ multiplex PCR; TCRdb stores just in-frame clones and leaves some out. The sample has fewer than 75,000 clones, about four fifths seen once; the top ten hold around 4.2%. This clone was picked up a small number of times. Its antigen is unknown. The receptor was derived from a young woman in good health and CMV-seronegative. The sequenced sample consisted of PBMCs. The chain couples TRBV10-3 to TRBJ2-1; possibly TRBD1 for D (6 bases). CDR3 DNA: TGTGCCATCAGTGGGCGGACAGTCAACAATGAGCAGTTCTTC. Translating it yields CAISGRTVNNEQFF.